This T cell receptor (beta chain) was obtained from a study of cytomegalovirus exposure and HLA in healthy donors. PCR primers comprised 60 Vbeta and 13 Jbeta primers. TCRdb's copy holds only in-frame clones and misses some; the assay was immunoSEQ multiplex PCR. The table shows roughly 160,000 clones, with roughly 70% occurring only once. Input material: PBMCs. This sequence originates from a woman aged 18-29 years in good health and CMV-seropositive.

The CDR3 reads CASSLATPNTEAFF. The CDR3 nucleotides read TGTGCCAGCAGCTTAGCCACTCCAAACACTGAAGCTTTCTTT. The V gene is TRBV7-9, the J gene TRBJ1-1, with D unresolved. Looked up from germline, CDR1 is SEHNR and CDR2 is FQNEAQ (reference sequence). CDR3 length equals 14 residues. The V gene lost 0 bases and the J gene lost 2 bases, with 7 bases spanning the gap.